This TCR beta chain is drawn from a study of T cells after posttransplantation cyclophosphamide. Broader study findings: After PTCy, TRB diversity resembled that of CNI/methotrexate controls.

A few counts support this clone. Antigen unknown. The V gene's germline CDR1 is PRHDT and CDR2 FYEKMQ (reference sequence). The CDR3 length is 15 residues. Using immunoSEQ multiplex PCR, the repertoire was profiled, and TCRdb retains in-frame clones only, with some absent. This repertoire lists about 38,000 clones without singletons; 2.5% sits in the top ten. The specimen was PBMCs. The chain has TRBV13 and TRBJ2-5; TRBD1 matches at 7 bases. With the DNA end fitting TRBJ2-7 better, the J assignment may be wrong. This receptor was obtained from a man between 50 and 59 years old in good health, CMV-negative, and a related stem cell transplant donor. CDR3 region: CASSLGTGTWDEQYF. The CDR3 DNA reads TGTGCCAGCAGCTTAGGGACAGGGACCTGGGACGAGCAGTACTTC.